The 25 T cell receptor beta chains below come from one sample, sequenced in a study of cytomegalovirus exposure and HLA in healthy donors. In the PCR, 60 Vbeta and 13 Jbeta primers were used. Some clones are missing from TCRdb's copy, which holds only in-frame ones; the method was immunoSEQ multiplex PCR. The sample lists about 98,000 clones, under 80% seen once, with under 2% in the top ten. The sample comprised PBMCs. The receptors were sampled from a male donor in good health and CMV-seronegative.

The chain joins TRBV4-1 to TRBJ2-5; tentatively, D is TRBD2 (5 bases). This CDR3 is 15 amino acids long. Germline loops: CDR1 MGHRA, CDR2 YSYEKL. The V end lost 1 base, the J end lost 5 bases, and 14 bases lay between the germline ends. The CDR3 protein is CASSQVGKGKETQYF. CDR3 bases: TGCGCCAGCAGCCAAGTCGGGAAGGGAAAGGAGACCCAGTACTTC.

The V call is TRBV27, the J call TRBJ2-1; TRBD2 matches 7 bases. The CDR3 is 17 amino acids. CDR1 is MNHEY, CDR2 SMNVEV, per germline (reference sequence). Trimming cost V 2 bases and J 0 bases; bases outside gene matches: 7. This CDR3 is CASSLVASGSSYNEQFF. In DNA form, the CDR3 reads TGTGCCAGCAGTTTAGTGGCTAGCGGTAGCTCCTACAATGAGCAGTTCTTC.

This clone came up a few times. The chain couples TRBV5-6 to TRBJ2-5; 8 bases align to TRBD2. The ends lost 0 bases at V and 11 bases at J; junction bases unmatched: 9. CDR1 is SGHDT and CDR2 is YYEEEE in the germline V gene. CDR3 length: 14 residues. CDR3 sequence reads: CASSLAGGVGEQYF. DNA of the CDR3: TGTGCCAGCAGCTTGGCGGGGGGGGTGGGAGAGCAGTACTTC.

The chain carries TRBV9 and TRBJ2-6, with D possibly matching TRBD1 (5 bases). Trimming pared 4 bases from V and 1 base from J, leaving 12 bases between. Germline V gene lookup returns CDR1 SGDLS and CDR2 YYNGEE. CDR3 length: 16 amino acids. CDR3 in amino acids: CASSSRQMSGANVLTF. The DNA for the CDR3 is TGTGCCAGCAGCTCTAGACAGATGTCTGGGGCCAACGTCCTGACTTTC.

This clone was observed a handful of times. J is TRBJ2-7 and V is TRBV6-1; 11 positions match TRBD2. The CDR3 has 13 amino acids. With 6 bases clipped from V and 5 bases from J, the junction kept 3 bases outside the gene matches. Germline CDR1 reads MNHNS; CDR2 reads SASEGT. CDR3 loop: CASSVAGGDEQYF. CDR3 DNA sequence: TGTGCCAGCAGCGTAGCGGGAGGGGACGAGCAGTACTTC.

The chain links TRBV10-3 to TRBJ2-1; D perhaps matches TRBD2 (5 bases). The germline V and J ends were trimmed by 7 bases and 0 bases, with 10 bases remaining between them. CDR1 is ENHRY and CDR2 is SYGVKD in the germline V gene. The length of the CDR3 is 14 residues. The DNA for the CDR3 is TGTGCCATCAAGGGCGAGGGCTCCTACAATGAGCAGTTCTTC. Translation: CAIKGEGSYNEQFF.

The gene calls are TRBV27 and TRBJ2-6, with TRBD2 as a possible D gene (5 bases). The germline V gene has CDR1 MNHEY and CDR2 SMNVEV (reference sequence). V was cut by 3 bases and J by 4 bases, with 10 bases left in between. The CDR3 runs to 15 residues. CDR3: CASSFDPGGANVLTF. In DNA form, the CDR3 reads TGTGCCAGCAGTTTTGATCCGGGAGGGGCCAACGTCCTGACTTTC.

The chain has TRBV30 and TRBJ2-3; 12 bases align to TRBD2. This CDR3 has 18 residues. The junction had 14 bases not matched to a gene; V was cut back by 3 bases and J by 4 bases. Germline CDR1 is GTSNPN and CDR2 is SVGIG (reference sequence). The CDR3 spells CAWSRNLKLAGGADTQYF. In nucleotides, the CDR3 is TGTGCCTGGAGCCGCAACCTCAAACTAGCGGGAGGAGCAGATACGCAGTATTTT.

The chain uses TRBV11-1 and TRBJ2-2; 7 nucleotides agree with TRBD1. Trimming took 5 bases from V and 6 from J; bases not matched to a gene: 6. Germline V gives CDR1 SGHAT, CDR2 FQDESV (reference sequence). There are 14 residues in the CDR3. The CDR3 bases are TGTGCCAGCAGCCCAAACCAGGGGGCCGGGGAGCTGTTTTTT. It codes for CASSPNQGAGELFF.

This clone has just a few counts. The chain employs TRBV2 and TRBJ1-2; 11 positions agree with TRBD1. Trimming at V came to 6 bases and at J to 6 bases, leaving 9 bases not matched to a gene. CDR1 and CDR2 (germline): SNHLY, FYNNEI. CDR3 length equals 15 residues. The CDR3, as DNA: TGTGCCAGCAGCCTAGGTTGGACAGGGGGCGATGGCTACACCTTC. Translating gives CASSLGWTGGDGYTF.

The chain employs TRBV10-3 and TRBJ2-7; 13 bases are a match to TRBD2. With V trimmed by 7 bases and J by 2 bases, 8 bases remained unmatched. Germline V CDR1 and CDR2: ENHRY, SYGVKD. This CDR3 contains 16 residues. CDR3 coding DNA: TGTGCCATCACCCGGACTAGCGGGAGTAAAACCTACGAGCAGTACTTC. This encodes CAITRTSGSKTYEQYF.

The chain couples TRBV7-2 to TRBJ1-2; 8 nucleotides agree with TRBD1. The germline gives CDR1 SGHTA, CDR2 FQGNSA. This CDR3 has 14 amino acids. Unmatched junction bases numbered 5, after V lost 5 bases and J lost 3 bases. This chain's CDR3 is CASSPVTGDYGYTF. The CDR3 bases are TGTGCCAGCAGCCCCGTGACAGGGGACTATGGCTACACCTTC.

The CDR3 protein is CASSFVAPSSTDTQYF. For the CDR3, the DNA is TGTGCCAGCAGCTTCGTGGCCCCTAGTAGCACAGATACGCAGTATTTT. The chain joins TRBV5-4 to TRBJ2-3; D is ambiguous. This CDR3 is built from 16 residues. CDR1 is SGHNT, CDR2 YYREEE, per germline (reference sequence). V lost 2 bases and J lost 0, with 13 bases in between. The whole variable domain, filled in from reference TRBV5-4 and TRBJ2-3, reads ETGVTQSPTHLIKTRGQQVTLRCSSQSGHNTVSWYQQALGQGPQFIFQYYREEENGRGNFPPRFSGLQFPNYSSELNVNALELDDSALYLCASSFVAPSSTDTQYFGPGTRLTVL.

The chain couples TRBV4-3 to TRBJ2-7; 10 nucleotides align to TRBD1. Per germline, CDR1 LGHNA and CDR2 YSLEER. The CDR3 contains 14 residues. The junction had 3 bases not matched to a gene; V was cut back by 4 bases and J by 3 bases. The CDR3 loop is CASSPTGGGYEQYF. In nucleotides, the CDR3 is TGCGCCAGCAGCCCGACAGGGGGCGGCTACGAGCAGTACTTC.

The V gene is TRBV5-4, the J gene TRBJ2-1, with 11 nucleotides matching TRBD1. Germline V CDR1 and CDR2: SGHNT, YYREEE (reference sequence). Losses at the gene ends were 4 bases for V and 7 bases for J; bases not matched to a gene: 10. The CDR3 spans 16 residues. The CDR3 nucleotides are TGTGCCAGCAGCAAACGGGACAGGGGGGTCGGGAATGAGCAGTTCTTC. Protein: CASSKRDRGVGNEQFF.

The genes are TRBV5-6 and TRBJ2-1; TRBD2 matches 8 bases. After removal of 3 bases from V and 5 bases from J, the junction contained 13 bases not matched to a gene. Germline V gene sequence: CDR1 SGHDT, CDR2 YYEEEE. The CDR3 runs to 17 residues. CDR3 coding DNA: TGTGCCAGCAGCTCACCCCTAACTAGCGGAGAGGACAATGAGCAGTTCTTC. As protein: CASSSPLTSGEDNEQFF.

V gene TRBV10-3 combines with J gene TRBJ1-1; D remains ambiguous. Germline values: CDR1 ENHRY, CDR2 SYGVKD. Trimming took 4 bases from V and 1 from J, leaving 7 bases between them. This CDR3 has 13 amino acids. For the CDR3, the DNA is TGTGCCATCAGTGCAATGGCGAACACTGAAGCTTTCTTT. Translated: CAISAMANTEAFF.

The rearrangement uses TRBV15 and TRBJ2-7; tentatively, D is TRBD1 (6 bases). The CDR3 loop spans 14 amino acids. V dropped 5 bases and J dropped 2 bases, with 13 bases sitting between them. From germline, CDR1 is LNHNV and CDR2 YYDKDF (reference sequence). CDR3 loop: CATSWVRGTYEQYF. The CDR3 region has the DNA TGTGCCACCAGCTGGGTCAGGGGAACCTACGAGCAGTACTTC.

The gene calls are TRBV27 and TRBJ2-7; the D gene is possibly TRBD2 (5 bases). Trimming took 4 bases from V and 1 from J, leaving 11 bases between them. The CDR3 is 14 amino acids. CDR1 is MNHEY and CDR2 is SMNVEV in the germline V gene (reference sequence). The CDR3 DNA reads as TGTGCCAGCAGTTCGGGAACGCCTTCCTACGAGCAGTACTTC. This encodes CASSSGTPSYEQYF.

The V gene is TRBV29-1, the J gene TRBJ2-7; weak D call: TRBD2 (7 bases). V was trimmed by 4 bases and J by 6 bases, leaving 13 bases between them. Germline V gene sequence: CDR1 SQVTM, CDR2 ANQGSEA. There are 12 residues in the CDR3. CDR3 region: CSVVPGEGEQYF. CDR3 DNA: TGCAGCGTTGTACCAGGGGAGGGCGAGCAGTACTTC.

The chain is built from TRBV28 and TRBJ1-4; 7 bases line up with TRBD1. The germline gives CDR1 MDHEN, CDR2 SYDVKM. The CDR3 covers 14 residues. V was clipped by 6 bases and J by 5 bases; unmatched bases: 6. Written as DNA, the CDR3 is TGTGCCAGCAGCTGGACAGGCCGAAATGAAAAACTGTTTTTT. Its protein is CASSWTGRNEKLFF.

The chain combines TRBV21-1 with TRBJ2-7; the D call in the table, TRBD1, was not verified against the DNA. TRBV21-1 counts as a pseudogene. This CDR3 comprises 15 residues. CDR3 sequence: CASSKAQPGRYEQYF. CDR3 bases: TGTGCCAGCAGCAAAGCGCAGCCAGGCCGATACGAGCAGTACTTC.

This clone was seen once. This chain connects TRBV9 to TRBJ1-1; the match to TRBD1 covers 7 bases. The germline V gene has CDR1 SGDLS and CDR2 YYNGEE. V was clipped by 4 bases and J by 1 base; unmatched bases: 4. The CDR3 extends over 14 amino acids. The CDR3 DNA sequence: TGTGCCAGCAGCACGGGGACAGAGAACACTGAAGCTTTCTTT. Protein sequence: CASSTGTENTEAFF. The full variable domain, completed using reference TRBV9 and TRBJ1-1, is DSGVTQTPKHLITATGQRVTLRCSPRSGDLSVYWYQQSLDQGLQFLIQYYNGEERAKGNILERFSAQQFPDLHSELNLSSLELGDSALYFCASSTGTENTEAFFGQGTRLTVV.

V is TRBV28 and J is TRBJ2-7; 7 nucleotides line up with TRBD2. The junction had 8 bases not matched to a gene; V was cut back by 3 bases and J by 3 bases. CDR3 length equals 15 residues. Germline V gene lookup returns CDR1 MDHEN and CDR2 SYDVKM. For the CDR3, the DNA is TGTGCCAGCAGTTTGGGGTCTAGCGGAGACTACGAGCAGTACTTC. Translated: CASSLGSSGDYEQYF.

V and J are TRBV6-1 and TRBJ2-5; 7 nucleotides line up with TRBD2. Germline CDR1 and CDR2: MNHNS and SASEGT. This CDR3 has 12 amino acids. V shed 11 bases, J shed 6 bases, and the junction held 9 bases outside the gene matches. Written as DNA, the CDR3 is TGTGCCTGCAATAGCGGGTTTAAGACCCAGTACTTC. This codes for CACNSGFKTQYF.